This TCR beta chain was retrieved from a study of blood T cell repertoires in COVID-19. The wider study: Researchers got acute and convalescent COVID-19 samples from the United States, Italy and Spain. T cells, B-cell-depleted T cells, or PBMCs provided the cDNA or gDNA that served as material.

As processed by the authors: Reference gene primers were amplified, and this amplification served to estimate nucleated cell counts. Data came from immunoSEQ multiplex PCR; TCRdb stores just in-frame clones and leaves some out. V, J and clone size are those of that table, while D and trimming were read from the DNA. This table holds some 200,000 clones, about nine tenths found once. The CDR3 covers 15 residues. CDR1 and CDR2 from the germline V gene are SGHDT and YYEEEE. Trimming took 2 bases from V and 3 from J; bases not matched to a gene: 6. This clone appeared once. The sequenced sample consisted of peripheral blood. V and J are TRBV5-6 and TRBJ1-1; TRBD1 matches 8 bases. The receptor's source is a woman aged 45-59 years with acute or convalescent COVID-19. CDR3: CASSFGQGFYTEAFF. In nucleotides, the CDR3 is TGTGCCAGCAGCTTTGGACAGGGCTTTTACACTGAAGCTTTCTTT.